This TCR beta chain was sequenced for a study of blood T cell repertoires in COVID-19. J was trimmed by 3 bases and V by 6 bases; bases with no gene match: 7. The germline V gene has CDR1 LGHNT and CDR2 FRNRAP. This CDR3 contains 15 residues. Participants had their cohort set by participant-reported clinical history. Recovered Cohort 3 donors showed two negative PCRs, clearance, or symptom resolution. In the authors' methods: Amplified reference gene primers provided the basis for estimating nucleated cell counts. The assay was immunoSEQ multiplex PCR, and TCRdb's table has in-frame clones only and misses some. That table is the source of V, J and clone size, and D and trimming were worked out from the DNA. The sample consists of 150,000 to 200,000 clones, around four fifths of them appearing once.

The rearrangement links TRBV12-5 to TRBJ2-1; 8 bases align to TRBD2. Input material: PBMCs or T cells enriched from blood (not recorded which). The TCR was taken from a woman in her fifties or sixties who had recovered from COVID-19. In DNA, the CDR3 is TGTGCTAGTGGCCCCCGGGGGGGCTTCTACAATGAGCAGTTCTTC. Translated, it gives CASGPRGGFYNEQFF.